The table lists the clone carrying this T cell receptor (beta chain) with a few counts. This specimen belongs to a study of cytotoxic CD8 clonotypes in ibrutinib-treated CLL. The CDR3 is 15 amino acids. Unmatched junction bases numbered 4, after V lost 0 bases and J lost 4 bases. The germline CDR1 and CDR2 sequences are SGDLS and YYNGEE. TCRdb keeps only in-frame clones here, not all; method: immunoSEQ multiplex PCR. The sample yields roughly 300,000 clones, around 69% seen once. The TCR sequence derives from a human donor with chronic lymphocytic leukemia. The starting material was PBMCs, obtained at disease progression, from a patient treated with ibrutinib. The V gene is TRBV9, the J gene TRBJ2-1; 7 bases are shared with TRBD1. The CDR3 DNA reads TGTGCCAGCAGCGTAGTACAGGGGACGTACAATGAGCAGTTCTTC. This encodes CASSVVQGTYNEQFF. Looking up the rest from reference TRBV9 and TRBJ2-1 gives the full variable domain: DSGVTQTPKHLITATGQRVTLRCSPRSGDLSVYWYQQSLDQGLQFLIQYYNGEERAKGNILERFSAQQFPDLHSELNLSSLELGDSALYFCASSVVQGTYNEQFFGPGTRLTVL.